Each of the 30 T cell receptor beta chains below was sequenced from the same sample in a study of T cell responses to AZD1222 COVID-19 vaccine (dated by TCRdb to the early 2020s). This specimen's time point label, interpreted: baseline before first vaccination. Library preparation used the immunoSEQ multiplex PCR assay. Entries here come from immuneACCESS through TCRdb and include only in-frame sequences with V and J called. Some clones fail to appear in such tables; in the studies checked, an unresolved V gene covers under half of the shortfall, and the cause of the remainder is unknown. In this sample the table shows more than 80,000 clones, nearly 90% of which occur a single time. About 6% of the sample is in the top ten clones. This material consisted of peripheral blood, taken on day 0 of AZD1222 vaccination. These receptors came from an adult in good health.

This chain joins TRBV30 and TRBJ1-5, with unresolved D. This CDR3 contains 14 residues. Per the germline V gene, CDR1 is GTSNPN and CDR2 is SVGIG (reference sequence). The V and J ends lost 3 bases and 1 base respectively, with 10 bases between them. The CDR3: CAWSREHSNQPQHF. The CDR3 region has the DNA TGTGCCTGGAGCCGCGAACACAGCAATCAGCCCCAGCATTTT.

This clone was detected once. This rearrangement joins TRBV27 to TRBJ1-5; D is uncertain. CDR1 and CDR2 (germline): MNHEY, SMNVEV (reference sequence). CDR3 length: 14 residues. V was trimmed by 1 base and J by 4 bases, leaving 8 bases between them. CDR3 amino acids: CASSLFVGNQPQHF. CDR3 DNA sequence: TGTGCCAGCAGTTTATTTGTGGGGAATCAGCCCCAGCATTTT.

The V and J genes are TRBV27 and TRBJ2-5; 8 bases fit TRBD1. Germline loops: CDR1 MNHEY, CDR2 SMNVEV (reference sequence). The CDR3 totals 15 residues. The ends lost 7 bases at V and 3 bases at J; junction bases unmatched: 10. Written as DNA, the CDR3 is TGTGCCAGCACCGAGACCGGACAGGGCAAAGAGACCCAGTACTTC. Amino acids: CASTETGQGKETQYF.

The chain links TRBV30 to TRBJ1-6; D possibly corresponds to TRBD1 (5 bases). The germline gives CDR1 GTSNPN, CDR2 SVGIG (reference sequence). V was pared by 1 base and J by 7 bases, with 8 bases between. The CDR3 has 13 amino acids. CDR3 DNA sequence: TGTGCCTGGAGTGGACAGTCCAATTCACCCCTCCACTTT. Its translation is CAWSGQSNSPLHF.

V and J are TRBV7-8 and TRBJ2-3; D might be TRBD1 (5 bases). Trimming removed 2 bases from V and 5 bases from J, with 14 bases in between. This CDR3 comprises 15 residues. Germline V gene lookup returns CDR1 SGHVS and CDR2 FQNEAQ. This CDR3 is CASSLLKGPGDTQYF. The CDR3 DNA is TGTGCCAGCAGCTTATTGAAGGGGCCCGGAGATACGCAGTATTTT.

The CDR3 sequence is CASSGGTEAFF. The CDR3 nucleotides are TGTGCCAGCAGCGGGGGGACTGAAGCTTTCTTT. The chain joins TRBV28 to TRBJ1-1; tentative D call: TRBD1 (5 bases). V was cut by 6 bases and J by 5 bases, with 7 bases left in between. The CDR3 runs 11 residues. Germline V gene data show CDR1 as MDHEN and CDR2 as SYDVKM.

This chain's CDR3 is CASSRGGDSGSTQYF. In DNA, the CDR3 is TGTGCCAGCAGCCGGGGCGGGGACTCCGGGAGCACGCAGTATTTT. The gene calls are TRBV6-2 or TRBV6-3 and TRBJ2-3; TRBD2 might be the D (6 bases). Germline V CDR1 and CDR2: MNHEY, SVGEGT. The ends were cut back, 6 bases at V and 9 bases at J, with 22 bases in the middle. The CDR3 sequence is 15 residues long.

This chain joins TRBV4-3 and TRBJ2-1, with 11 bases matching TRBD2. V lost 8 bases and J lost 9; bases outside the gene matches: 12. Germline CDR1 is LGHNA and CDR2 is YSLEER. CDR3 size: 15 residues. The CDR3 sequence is CASAHSGRAIPEQFF. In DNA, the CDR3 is TGCGCCAGCGCGCATAGCGGGAGGGCCATTCCTGAGCAGTTCTTC.

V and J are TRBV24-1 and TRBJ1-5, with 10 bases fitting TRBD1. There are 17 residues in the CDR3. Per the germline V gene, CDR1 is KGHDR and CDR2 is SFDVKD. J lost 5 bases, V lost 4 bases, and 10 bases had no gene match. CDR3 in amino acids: CATSDNPSGTGDQPQHF. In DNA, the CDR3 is TGTGCCACCAGTGACAATCCTTCCGGGACAGGGGATCAGCCCCAGCATTTT.

CDR3 DNA: TGTGCCAGCCGCGGGACGAGATATGGCTACACCTTC. As protein: CASRGTRYGYTF. The chain couples TRBV28 to TRBJ1-2; TRBD1 is a possible D gene (5 bases). The CDR3 runs to 12 residues. Trimming removed 8 bases from V and 5 bases from J, with 12 bases in between. From germline, CDR1 is MDHEN and CDR2 SYDVKM.

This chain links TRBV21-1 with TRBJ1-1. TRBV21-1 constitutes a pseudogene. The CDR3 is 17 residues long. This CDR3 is CASSFLQRSRMNTEAFF. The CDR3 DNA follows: TGTGCCAGCAGCTTTTTGCAGAGGTCGCGTATGAACACTGAAGCTTTCTTT.

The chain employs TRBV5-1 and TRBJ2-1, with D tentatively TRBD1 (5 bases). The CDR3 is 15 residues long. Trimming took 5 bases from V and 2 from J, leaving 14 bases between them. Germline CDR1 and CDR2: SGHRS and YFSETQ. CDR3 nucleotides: TGCGCCAGCAGTAGGGGCAGTCAAACCTACAATGAGCAGTTCTTC. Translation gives CASSRGSQTYNEQFF.

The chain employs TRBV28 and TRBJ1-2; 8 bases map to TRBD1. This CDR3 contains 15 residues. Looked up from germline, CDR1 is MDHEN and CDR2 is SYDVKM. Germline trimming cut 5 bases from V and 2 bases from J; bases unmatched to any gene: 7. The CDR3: CASSPGDRSNYGYTF. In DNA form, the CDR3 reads TGTGCCAGCAGTCCCGGGGACAGGTCGAACTATGGCTACACCTTC.

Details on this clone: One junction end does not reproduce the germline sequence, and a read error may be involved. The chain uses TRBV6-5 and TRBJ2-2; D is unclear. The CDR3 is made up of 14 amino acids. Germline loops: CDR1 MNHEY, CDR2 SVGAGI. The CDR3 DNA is TGTGCCAGCAGGTACTTGCCGAACACCGGGGAGCTGTTTTTT. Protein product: CASRYLPNTGELFF.

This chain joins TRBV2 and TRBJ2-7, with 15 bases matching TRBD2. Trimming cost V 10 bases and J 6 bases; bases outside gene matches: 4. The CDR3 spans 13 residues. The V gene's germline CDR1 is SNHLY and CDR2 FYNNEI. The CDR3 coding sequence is TGTGCCATTTCGGGACTAGCGGGAGGCGAGCAGTACTTC. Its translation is CAISGLAGGEQYF.

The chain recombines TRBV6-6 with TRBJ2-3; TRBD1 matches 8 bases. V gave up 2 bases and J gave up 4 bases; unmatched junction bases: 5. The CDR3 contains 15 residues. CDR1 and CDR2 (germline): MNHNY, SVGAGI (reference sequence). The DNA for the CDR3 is TGTGCCAGCAGTTACACGGACAGGGTGGCAGATACGCAGTATTTT. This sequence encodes CASSYTDRVADTQYF.

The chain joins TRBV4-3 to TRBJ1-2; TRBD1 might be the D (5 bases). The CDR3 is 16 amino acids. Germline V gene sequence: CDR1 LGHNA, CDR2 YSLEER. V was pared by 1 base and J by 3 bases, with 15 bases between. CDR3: CASSQAYRGADYGYTF. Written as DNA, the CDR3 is TGCGCCAGCAGCCAAGCATACCGTGGGGCGGACTATGGCTACACCTTC.

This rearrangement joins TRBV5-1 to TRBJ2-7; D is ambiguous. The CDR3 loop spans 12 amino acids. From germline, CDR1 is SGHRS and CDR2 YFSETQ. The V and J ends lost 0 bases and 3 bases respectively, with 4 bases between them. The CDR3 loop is CASSLEGYEQYF. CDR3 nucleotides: TGCGCCAGCAGCTTGGAGGGCTACGAGCAGTACTTC.

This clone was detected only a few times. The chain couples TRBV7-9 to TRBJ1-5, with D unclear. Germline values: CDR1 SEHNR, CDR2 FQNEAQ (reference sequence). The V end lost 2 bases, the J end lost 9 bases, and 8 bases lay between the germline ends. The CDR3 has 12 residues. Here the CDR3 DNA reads TGTGCCAGCAGCTTACCCGGTCGGCCCCAGCATTTT. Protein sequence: CASSLPGRPQHF.

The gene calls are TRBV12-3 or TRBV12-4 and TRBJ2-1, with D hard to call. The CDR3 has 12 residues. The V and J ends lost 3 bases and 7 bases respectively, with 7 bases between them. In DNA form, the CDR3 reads TGTGCCAGCAGTTTTATCGGGAATGAGCAGTTCTTC. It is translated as CASSFIGNEQFF.

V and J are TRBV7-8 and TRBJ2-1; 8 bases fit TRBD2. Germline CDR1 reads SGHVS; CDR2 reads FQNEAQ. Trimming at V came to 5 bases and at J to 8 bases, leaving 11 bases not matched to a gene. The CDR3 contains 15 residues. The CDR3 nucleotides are TGTGCCAGCAGCCCACTAGCGGTAGTCTCGCATGAGCAGTTCTTC. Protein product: CASSPLAVVSHEQFF.

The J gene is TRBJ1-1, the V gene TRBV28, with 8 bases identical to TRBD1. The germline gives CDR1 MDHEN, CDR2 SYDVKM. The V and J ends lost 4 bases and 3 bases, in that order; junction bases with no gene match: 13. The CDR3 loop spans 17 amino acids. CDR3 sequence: CASSSEASHRGDTEAFF. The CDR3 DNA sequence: TGTGCCAGCAGTTCAGAAGCATCGCACAGGGGGGACACTGAAGCTTTCTTT.

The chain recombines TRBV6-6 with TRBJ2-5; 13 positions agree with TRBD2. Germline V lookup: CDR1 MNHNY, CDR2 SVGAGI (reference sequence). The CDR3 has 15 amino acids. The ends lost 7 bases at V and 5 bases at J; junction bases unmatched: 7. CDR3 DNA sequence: TGTGCCAGCATTAGACTAGCGGGAGGTGATGAGACCCAGTACTTC. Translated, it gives CASIRLAGGDETQYF.

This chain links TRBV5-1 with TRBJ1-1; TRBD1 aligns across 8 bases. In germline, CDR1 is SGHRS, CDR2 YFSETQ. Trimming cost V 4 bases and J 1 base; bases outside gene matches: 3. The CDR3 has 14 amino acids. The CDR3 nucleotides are TGCGCCAGCAGCGTAGGGACAGGGAACACTGAAGCTTTCTTT. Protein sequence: CASSVGTGNTEAFF.

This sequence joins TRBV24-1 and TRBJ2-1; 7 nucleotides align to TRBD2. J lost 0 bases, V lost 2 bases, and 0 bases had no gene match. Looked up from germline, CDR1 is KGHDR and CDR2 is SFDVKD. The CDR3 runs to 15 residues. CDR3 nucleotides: TGTGCCACCAGTGATTGGGGGGGCTCCTACAATGAGCAGTTCTTC. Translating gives CATSDWGGSYNEQFF.

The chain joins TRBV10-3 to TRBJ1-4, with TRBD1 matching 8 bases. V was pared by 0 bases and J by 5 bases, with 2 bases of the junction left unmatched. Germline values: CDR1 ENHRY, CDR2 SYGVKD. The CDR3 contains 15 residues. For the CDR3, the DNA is TGTGCCATCAGTGAGTCGACAGGGGTAAATGAAAAACTGTTTTTT. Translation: CAISESTGVNEKLFF.

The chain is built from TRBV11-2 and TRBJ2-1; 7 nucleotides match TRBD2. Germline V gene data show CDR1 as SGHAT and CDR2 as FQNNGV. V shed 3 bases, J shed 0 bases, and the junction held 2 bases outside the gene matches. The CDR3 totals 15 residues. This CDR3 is CASSFGGSSYNEQFF. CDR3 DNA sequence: TGTGCCAGCAGCTTTGGCGGGAGCTCCTACAATGAGCAGTTCTTC.

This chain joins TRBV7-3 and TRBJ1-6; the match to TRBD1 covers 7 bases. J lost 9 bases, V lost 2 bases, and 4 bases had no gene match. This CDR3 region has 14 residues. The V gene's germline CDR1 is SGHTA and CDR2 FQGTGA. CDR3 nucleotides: TGTGCCAGCAGCTTATACAGGGGAGGTTCACCCCTCCACTTT. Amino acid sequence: CASSLYRGGSPLHF.

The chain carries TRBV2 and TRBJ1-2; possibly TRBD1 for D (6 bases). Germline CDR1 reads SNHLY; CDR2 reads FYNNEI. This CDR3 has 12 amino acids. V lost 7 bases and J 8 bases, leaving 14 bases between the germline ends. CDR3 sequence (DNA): TGTGCCAGCATCTTGGACAGCGGGGGCTACACCTTC. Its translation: CASILDSGGYTF. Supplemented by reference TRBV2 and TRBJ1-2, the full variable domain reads EPEVTQTPSHQVTQMGQEVILRCVPISNHLYFYWYRQILGQKVEFLVSFYNNEISEKSEIFDDQFSVERPDGSNFTLKIRSTKLEDSAMYFCASILDSGGYTFGSGTRLTVV.

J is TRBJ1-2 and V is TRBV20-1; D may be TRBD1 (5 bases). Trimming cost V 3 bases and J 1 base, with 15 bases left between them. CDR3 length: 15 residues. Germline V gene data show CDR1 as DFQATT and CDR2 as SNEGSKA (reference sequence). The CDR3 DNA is TGCAGTGCTAGTCTCGAGGGGAGGGTTAACTATGGCTACACCTTC. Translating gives CSASLEGRVNYGYTF.